These T cell receptor beta chains were read from a single sample in a study of T cell responses to AZD1222 COVID-19 vaccine. Sequencing used immunoSEQ multiplex PCR; TCRdb keeps in-frame clones, though not all of them. The sample yields approximately 190,000 clones, roughly 90% seen once. The sequences come from peripheral blood, collected on day 0 of AZD1222 vaccination. Receptors originate from an adult in good health. Each CDR3 is given with its conserved first and last residue. Each record gives: V gene, J gene, clone size, D gene, CDR3 protein, CDR3 DNA. D genes are given only for firm matches. Rows give clone size only sometimes, using once, few, many, or a class for an expanded clone.

>TRBV4-1|TRBJ2-7|.|.
CASSQGGLSYEQYF
TGCGCCAGCAGCCAGGGGGGCCTCTCCTACGAGCAGTACTTC
>TRBV29-1|TRBJ2-5|.|.
CSAPLWGFETQYF
TGCAGCGCTCCCCTTTGGGGATTCGAGACCCAGTACTTC
>TRBV15|TRBJ1-3|.|TRBD1
CATSRERQGPGNTIYF
TGTGCCACCAGCAGAGAGAGACAGGGGCCTGGAAACACCATATATTTT
>TRBV27|TRBJ2-2|.|.
CASSLGGRFTGELFF
TGTGCCAGCAGTCTGGGGGGTCGGTTCACCGGGGAGCTGTTTTTT
>TRBV9|TRBJ2-2|.|.
CASSVGGPAGELFF
TGTGCCAGCAGCGTAGGAGGGCCGGCCGGGGAGCTGTTTTTT
>TRBV15|TRBJ2-7|.|TRBD2
CATRIGTSGSGEQYF
TGTGCCACCAGGATCGGGACTAGCGGGAGTGGCGAGCAGTACTTC
>TRBV21-1|TRBJ2-5|.|.
CASTRPAGQSGTQYF
TGTGCCAGCACCCGTCCCGCTGGCCAGTCGGGGACCCAGTACTTC
>TRBV11-3|TRBJ2-7|.|.
CASSSMGAEDEQYF
TGTGCCAGCAGCTCCATGGGAGCAGAGGACGAGCAGTACTTC
>TRBV4-2|TRBJ2-4|.|TRBD2
CASSHRLATAKNIQYF
TGTGCCAGCAGCCACCGACTAGCGACGGCCAAAAACATTCAGTACTTC
>TRBV19|TRBJ2-7|.|TRBD2
CASSGGGGYEQYF
TGTGCCAGTAGTGGGGGGGGAGGCTACGAGCAGTACTTC
>TRBV24-1|TRBJ2-7|once|TRBD2
CATSDSGRGYEQYF
TGTGCCACCAGTGATTCCGGGAGGGGGTACGAGCAGTACTTC
>TRBV29-1|TRBJ2-3|.|TRBD1
CSVARGSDTQYF
TGCAGCGTTGCCAGGGGGTCAGATACGCAGTATTTT
>TRBV3-1/TRBV3-2|TRBJ2-1|.|.
CASSSDRLYYNEQFF
TGTGCCAGCAGCTCAGACAGGCTATATTACAATGAGCAGTTCTTC
>TRBV5-1|TRBJ2-5|.|.
CASSLGDSGRRGETQYF
TGCGCCAGCAGCTTGGGGGACAGCGGGAGAAGGGGAGAGACCCAGTACTTC
>TRBV19|TRBJ1-5|few|TRBD1
CASSMTGGVGDQPQHF
TGTGCCAGTAGTATGACAGGGGGGGTCGGCGATCAGCCCCAGCATTTT
>TRBV11-2|TRBJ1-1|.|.
CASSLNGGRAFF
TGTGCCAGCAGCTTAAACGGCGGTCGAGCTTTCTTT
>TRBV29-1|TRBJ2-7|.|.
CSVVRQDSPTYEQYF
TGCAGCGTTGTGCGGCAAGACAGCCCAACCTACGAGCAGTACTTC
>TRBV6-1|TRBJ2-7|.|.
CASSERTRVQFTYEQYF
TGTGCCAGCAGTGAACGGACCAGGGTCCAATTTACCTACGAGCAGTACTTC
>TRBV9|TRBJ2-7|once|.
CASSVGRTGEQYF
TGTGCCAGCAGCGTAGGCAGGACGGGAGAGCAGTACTTC
>TRBV4-2|TRBJ2-1|.|.
CASSQAAGRGYNEQFF
TGTGCCAGCAGCCAAGCGGCCGGGCGCGGGTACAATGAGCAGTTCTTC
>TRBV18|TRBJ1-2|.|TRBD1
CASSPTGRDGYTF
TGTGCCAGCTCACCGACAGGGCGGGATGGCTACACCTTC
>TRBV11-3|TRBJ1-6|.|.
CASSQGSTGSPLHF
TGTGCCAGCAGCCAAGGATCCACTGGGTCACCCCTCCACTTT
>TRBV27|TRBJ1-5|.|TRBD1
CASSLNRGQNQPQHF
TGTGCCAGCAGTTTAAACAGGGGGCAAAATCAGCCCCAGCATTTT
>TRBV28|TRBJ1-2|.|TRBD1
CASSEPDRGYYGYTF
TGTGCCAGCAGTGAGCCAGACAGGGGGTACTATGGCTACACCTTC
>TRBV7-2|TRBJ1-1|.|TRBD1
CASSSLQGGTEAFF
TGTGCCAGCAGCTCACTACAGGGGGGTACTGAAGCTTTCTTT
>TRBV18|TRBJ1-2|.|TRBD1
CASSPTTGVDYGYTF
TGTGCCAGCTCACCTACGACAGGGGTGGACTATGGCTACACCTTC
>TRBV7-8|TRBJ2-3|.|.
CASSLVFRHSTDTQYF
TGTGCCAGCAGCTTAGTGTTCCGACATAGCACAGATACGCAGTATTTT
>TRBV29-1|TRBJ2-7|.|TRBD2
CSVEGSGRGYEQYF
TGCAGCGTTGAAGGTAGCGGGAGGGGCTACGAGCAGTACTTC
>TRBV27|TRBJ1-5|.|.
CASSFLSSHQPQHF
TGTGCCAGCAGTTTTCTGTCGTCCCATCAGCCCCAGCATTTT
>TRBV4-1|TRBJ2-2|once|.
CASSQLSGGGELFF
TGCGCCAGCAGCCAACTCAGCGGAGGAGGGGAGCTGTTTTTT
>TRBV27|TRBJ2-7|.|.
CASSLTAAYEQYF
TGTGCCAGCAGTCTGACAGCAGCCTACGAGCAGTACTTC
>TRBV7-8|TRBJ2-3|once|.
CASSFGGTDTQYF
TGTGCCAGCAGCTTCGGGGGCACAGATACGCAGTATTTT
>TRBV19|TRBJ1-2|once|.
CASSYREWVGANYGYTF
TGTGCCAGTAGTTACAGAGAGTGGGTTGGAGCTAACTATGGCTACACCTTC
>TRBV6-5|TRBJ2-7|.|TRBD2
CASRTSGEGAYEQYF
TGTGCCAGCCGTACCAGCGGGGAGGGAGCCTACGAGCAGTACTTC
>TRBV9|TRBJ1-1|.|.
CASSVGFKEGLNTEAFF
TGTGCCAGCAGCGTAGGTTTTAAGGAGGGACTGAACACTGAAGCTTTCTTT
>TRBV19|TRBJ2-7|.|TRBD1
CASSRAGQGAVEQYF
TGTGCCAGTAGTAGAGCAGGACAGGGGGCGGTCGAGCAGTACTTC
>TRBV7-3|TRBJ2-7|.|TRBD2
CASSLAGDSGRAGEQYF
TGTGCCAGCAGCTTGGCCGGCGATAGCGGGAGGGCCGGGGAGCAGTACTTC
>TRBV19|TRBJ2-1|.|.
CASSMARRASNEQFF
TGTGCCAGTAGTATGGCACGGCGAGCGTCAAATGAGCAGTTCTTC
>TRBV5-1|TRBJ2-2|.|.
CASRDGTATGELFF
TGCGCCAGCAGGGACGGGACGGCCACCGGGGAGCTGTTTTTT
>TRBV7-9|TRBJ1-1|.|.
CASSLNPLDMNTEAFF
TGTGCCAGCAGCTTAAACCCACTAGACATGAACACTGAAGCTTTCTTT
>TRBV19|TRBJ2-1|.|.
CATGIPRSYNEQFF
TGTGCCACTGGGATCCCGCGGTCCTACAATGAGCAGTTCTTC
>TRBV27|TRBJ2-1|.|.
CASSWGASEQFF
TGTGCCAGCAGTTGGGGGGCGAGTGAGCAGTTCTTC
>TRBV9|TRBJ2-1|.|TRBD2
CASSDKRGGRRNEQFF
TGTGCCAGCAGCGACAAGCGGGGGGGCCGGCGCAATGAGCAGTTCTTC
>TRBV19|TRBJ2-7|.|.
CASSIQGTTYEQYF
TGTGCCAGTAGTATTCAGGGGACAACCTACGAGCAGTACTTC
>TRBV6-9|TRBJ2-3|.|.
CASSFGLGLLGPTDTQYF
TGTGCCAGCAGTTTCGGGCTGGGTTTGCTGGGACCCACAGATACGCAGTATTTT
>TRBV4-2|TRBJ1-6|.|TRBD1
CASSQIQDRGRRTPLHF
TGTGCCAGCAGCCAGATTCAGGACAGGGGGCGTCGGACACCCCTCCACTTT